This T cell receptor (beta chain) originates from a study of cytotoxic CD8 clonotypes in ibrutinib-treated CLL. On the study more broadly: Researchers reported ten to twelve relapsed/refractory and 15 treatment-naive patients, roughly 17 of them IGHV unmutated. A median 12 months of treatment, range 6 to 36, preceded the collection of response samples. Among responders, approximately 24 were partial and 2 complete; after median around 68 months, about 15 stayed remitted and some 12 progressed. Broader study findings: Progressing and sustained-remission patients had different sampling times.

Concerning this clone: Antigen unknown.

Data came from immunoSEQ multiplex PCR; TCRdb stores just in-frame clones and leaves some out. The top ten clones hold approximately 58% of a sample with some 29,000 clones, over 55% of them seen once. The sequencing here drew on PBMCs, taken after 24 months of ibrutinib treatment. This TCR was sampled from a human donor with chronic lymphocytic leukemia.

The CDR3: CASSRGVGGVINQPQHF. The CDR3, as DNA: TGCGCCAGCAGCCGCGGGGTAGGAGGTGTGATCAATCAGCCCCAGCATTTT. The V call is TRBV4-1, the J call TRBJ1-5, with unresolved D. The CDR3 loop spans 17 amino acids. Germline-derived CDR1 and CDR2 are MGHRA and YSYEKL. With 4 bases removed from V and 3 bases from J, the gap between germline ends came to 19 bases.